Listed below are T cell receptor beta chains from one sample, sequenced in a study of shared clonotypes between healthy human individuals. This table comes from immunoSEQ multiplex PCR, and its TCRdb copy is limited to in-frame clones, with some not included. The sample includes over 800,000 clones, nearly 95% of them seen just once. Input material: naive CD8+ T cells sorted from blood. These receptors came from a man aged 25 to 45 in good health. CDR3s include the opening cysteine and the closing phenylalanine or tryptophan. The order of the fields is V gene, clone size, D gene, J gene, CDR3 length, CDR3 protein, CDR3 DNA. D genes are given only for firm matches. Some rows have no size entry. The others give once, few or many, or a class for an expanded clone.

TRBV19	.	TRBD2	TRBJ2-3	13	CASIATSGRTQYF	TGTGCCAGTATTGCGACTAGCGGGAGGACGCAGTATTTT
TRBV27	.	TRBD1	TRBJ2-7	11	CASSSGQKQYF	TGTGCCAGCAGTTCGGGACAGAAGCAGTACTTC
TRBV14	.	.	TRBJ2-7	12	CASSQEGLEQYF	TGTGCCAGCAGCCAAGAAGGACTTGAGCAGTACTTC
TRBV10-1	.	TRBD2	TRBJ2-3	15	CASSEGTSGEDTQYF	TGCGCCAGCAGTGAGGGGACTAGTGGCGAAGATACGCAGTATTTT
TRBV5-1	.	.	TRBJ2-5	14	CASSLVPGRETQYF	TGCGCCAGCAGCTTGGTCCCAGGGAGGGAGACCCAGTACTTC
TRBV19	.	.	TRBJ1-5	15	CASSIEGASNQPQHF	TGTGCCAGTAGTATCGAGGGAGCCAGCAATCAGCCCCAGCATTTT
TRBV7-8	.	.	TRBJ2-7	15	CASSLGGRSTEEQYF	TGTGCCAGCAGCTTAGGTGGGAGATCGACAGAAGAGCAGTACTTC
TRBV6-5	once	.	TRBJ2-2	11	CASSYYGELFF	TGTGCCAGCAGTTACTACGGGGAGCTGTTTTTT
TRBV5-4	.	.	TRBJ1-2	14	CASSLSSLGGGYTF	TGTGCCAGCAGCTTGTCTTCATTGGGGGGAGGCTACACCTTC
TRBV27	.	.	TRBJ2-5	15	CASSFDRNTARDQYF	TGTGCCAGCAGTTTTGACCGAAATACCGCTAGGGACCAGTACTTC
TRBV11-2	.	.	TRBJ2-1	15	CASSGDPSSYNEQFF	TGTGCCAGCAGCGGCGACCCGAGCTCCTACAATGAGCAGTTCTTC
TRBV5-6	.	TRBD2	TRBJ2-5	16	CASSLAASGRRETQYF	TGTGCCAGCAGCTTGGCGGCTAGCGGGAGACGAGAGACCCAGTACTTC
TRBV29-1	.	.	TRBJ1-1	10	CSFDPAEAFF	TGCAGCTTTGACCCCGCGGAAGCTTTCTTT
TRBV9	few	.	TRBJ2-7	14	CASSVGGPNYEQYF	TGTGCCAGCAGCGTTGGGGGGCCGAACTACGAGCAGTACTTC
TRBV19	.	.	TRBJ2-7	13	CASSMATTYEQYF	TGTGCCAGTAGTATGGCCACAACCTACGAGCAGTACTTC
TRBV11-2	.	.	TRBJ2-7	13	CASRDTSYVEQYF	TGTGCCAGCAGAGATACTAGCTACGTGGAGCAGTACTTC
TRBV9	.	.	TRBJ1-1	12	CASSDRDTEAFF	TGTGCCAGCAGCGACCGGGACACTGAAGCTTTCTTT